The clone carrying this T cell receptor (beta chain) appeared a few times. The antigen remains undetermined. Germline loops: CDR1 MNHEY, CDR2 SVGAGI. CDR3 length: 16 residues. The V segment lost 0 bases and the J segment 2 bases; nucleotides outside the gene matches: 5. This record comes from a study of T cell repertoires in cytomegalovirus infection. Study-level results: HLA-C-restricted CMV clonotypes gave the most frequent clonotype in two of eight donors.

Each CDR3 protein gets one entry after TCRdb re-called the reads with MiXCR. The sample includes about 270,000 distinct CDR3 sequences, roughly a fifth of them seen just once. The genes are TRBV6-5 and TRBJ2-3; 7 bases agree with TRBD1. The material sequenced was cultured PBMCs, taken from culture after CMV antigen stimulation. This TCR derives from a human donor in good health (CMV status not recorded). Some clones in this sample may be carry-over from other donors' samples. The CDR3, as DNA: TGTGCCAGCAGTTACTCTGGGACAGAACACACAGATACGCAGTATTTT. Translating gives CASSYSGTEHTDTQYF.